Each of the 28 T cell receptor beta chains below was sequenced from the same sample in a study of blood T cell repertoires in COVID-19. The assay was immunoSEQ multiplex PCR, and TCRdb's table has in-frame clones only and misses some. The repertoire includes 150,000 or so clones, about 86% of them detected once, and 0.99% sits in the top ten. Specimen: peripheral blood. These TCRs come from a man younger than 35 with acute or convalescent COVID-19.

The chain carries TRBV10-2 and TRBJ1-1; no clear D. Trimming cost V 4 bases and J 4 bases, with 7 bases left between them. This CDR3 has 12 amino acids. The germline gives CDR1 WSHSY, CDR2 SAAADI. CDR3 coding DNA: TGCGCCAGCAGTGTTGGGAGCACTGAAGCTTTCTTT. Protein sequence: CASSVGSTEAFF.

V is TRBV10-1 and J is TRBJ2-1, with 11 bases fitting TRBD2. CDR1 is WNHNN and CDR2 is SYGVQD in the germline V gene (reference sequence). Unmatched junction bases numbered 6, after V lost 2 bases and J lost 6 bases. This CDR3 spans 16 amino acids. In nucleotides, the CDR3 is TGCGCCAGCAGTGAGCGGGCTAGCGGGGGGTTCAATGAGCAGTTCTTC. Its translation: CASSERASGGFNEQFF.

The rearrangement uses TRBV3-1 (or the pseudogene TRBV3-2) and TRBJ1-2; no clear D gene. Germline CDR1 reads LGHDT; CDR2 reads YNNKEL (reference sequence). Trimming cost V 2 bases and J 8 bases, with 9 bases left between them. The CDR3 spans 12 residues. The CDR3 protein is CASSQSLEGYTF. Here the CDR3 DNA reads TGTGCCAGCAGCCAAAGTCTCGAGGGCTACACCTTC.

The rearrangement links TRBV7-2 to TRBJ2-7, with no clear D. This CDR3 has 13 residues. The germline CDR1 and CDR2 sequences are SGHTA and FQGNSA. Trimming cost V 3 bases and J 2 bases, with 8 bases left between them. The CDR3 DNA reads TGTGCCAGCAGCTTCTACCGTGCCTACGAGCAGTACTTC. Translation: CASSFYRAYEQYF.

This clone showed up just a few times. The chain joins TRBV28 to TRBJ1-4, with D perhaps matching TRBD1 (5 bases). This CDR3 has 16 residues. Germline CDR1 MDHEN, CDR2 SYDVKM. The V and J ends lost 2 bases and 2 bases respectively, with 12 bases between them. The CDR3 spells CASSLLRQGTNEKLFF. DNA of the CDR3: TGTGCCAGCAGTTTACTGAGGCAGGGCACTAATGAAAAACTGTTTTTT.

J is TRBJ1-4 and V is TRBV19; 7 positions agree with TRBD1. The germline V gene encodes CDR1 LNHDA and CDR2 SQIVND (reference sequence). The length of the CDR3 is 14 residues. Germline trimming cut 10 bases from V and 5 bases from J; bases unmatched to any gene: 10. The CDR3 DNA sequence: TGTGCCACTAGAAAGGGACAGACGAATGAAAAACTGTTTTTT. Its protein product is CATRKGQTNEKLFF.

The rearrangement uses TRBV3-1 (or the pseudogene TRBV3-2) and TRBJ1-5, with a possible D match to TRBD1 (5 bases). Germline V gene sequence: CDR1 LGHDT, CDR2 YNNKEL (reference sequence). V dropped 5 bases and J dropped 6 bases, with 17 bases sitting between them. The CDR3 covers 15 residues. The CDR3 reads CASSNFREAGQPQHF. CDR3 in DNA: TGTGCCAGCAGCAACTTCAGGGAAGCGGGTCAGCCCCAGCATTTT.

The gene calls are TRBV27 and TRBJ1-4; 10 bases agree with TRBD1. V was pared by 2 bases and J by 4 bases, with 7 bases of the junction left unmatched. Germline V lookup: CDR1 MNHEY, CDR2 SMNVEV (reference sequence). The CDR3 contains 17 residues. As DNA, the CDR3 is TGTGCCAGCAGTTTAAGAGACAGGGGGCTCTTTAATGAAAAACTGTTTTTT. It specifies CASSLRDRGLFNEKLFF.

The chain links TRBV24-1 to TRBJ2-1; 7 bases match TRBD1. The germline gives CDR1 KGHDR, CDR2 SFDVKD. Losses at the gene ends were 1 base for V and 11 bases for J; bases not matched to a gene: 4. The CDR3 is 13 residues long. The CDR3 region is CATSDFRDSKQFF. In nucleotides, the CDR3 is TGTGCCACCAGTGATTTCCGGGACAGCAAGCAGTTCTTC.

The chain carries TRBV5-1 and TRBJ1-1; D perhaps matches TRBD1 (6 bases). V gave up 3 bases and J gave up 4 bases, with 19 bases separating them. The CDR3 runs 16 residues. In germline, CDR1 is SGHRS, CDR2 YFSETQ. The CDR3: CASSSRDISMGTEAFF. The CDR3 DNA sequence: TGCGCCAGCAGCTCTCGGGACATAAGTATGGGCACTGAAGCTTTCTTT.

The genes are TRBV2 and TRBJ1-1; TRBD1 might be the D (5 bases). The V end lost 3 bases, the J end lost 4 bases, and 12 bases lay between the germline ends. CDR1 is SNHLY and CDR2 is FYNNEI in the germline V gene. The CDR3 length is 14 residues. The CDR3 DNA reads TGTGCCAGCAGTGAGCTAGGAACAGGCACTGAAGCTTTCTTT. This translates into CASSELGTGTEAFF.

The rearrangement joins TRBV4-1 to TRBJ2-1; no clear D gene. V lost 1 base and J 0 bases, leaving 10 bases between the germline ends. Germline-derived CDR1 and CDR2 are MGHRA and YSYEKL. This CDR3 has 16 residues. The CDR3 protein is CASSQVNQISYNEQFF. The CDR3 region has the DNA TGCGCCAGCAGCCAAGTGAACCAGATCTCCTACAATGAGCAGTTCTTC.

The V gene is TRBV19, the J gene TRBJ2-3; D gene unclear. CDR1 is LNHDA and CDR2 is SQIVND in the germline V gene (reference sequence). This CDR3 is 15 amino acids long. V was pared by 4 bases and J by 4 bases, with 15 bases between. CDR3 protein: CASSNSPTPADTQYF. Written as DNA, the CDR3 is TGTGCCAGTAGTAACAGCCCAACTCCGGCAGATACGCAGTATTTT.

This chain uses TRBV19 with TRBJ2-1; 11 nucleotides align to TRBD2. V gave up 8 bases and J gave up 7 bases; unmatched junction bases: 10. Germline values: CDR1 LNHDA, CDR2 SQIVND (reference sequence). This CDR3 spans 15 amino acids. In DNA, the CDR3 is TGTGCCAGTTCAATAGCGGGGGGGGTTTTAAATGAGCAGTTCTTC. This gives the protein CASSIAGGVLNEQFF.

The V gene is TRBV18, the J gene TRBJ2-7; TRBD2 matches at 8 bases. The germline V gene has CDR1 KGHSH and CDR2 LQKENI. The CDR3 extends over 15 amino acids. With V trimmed by 3 bases and J by 7 bases, 11 bases remained unmatched. The CDR3 spells CASSPSGTRGLEQYF. CDR3 coding DNA: TGTGCCAGCTCACCCTCCGGGACTAGGGGGTTGGAGCAGTACTTC.

The gene calls are TRBV6-5 and TRBJ2-7; D may be TRBD2 (7 bases). The CDR3 loop spans 15 amino acids. Trimming took 4 bases from V and 0 from J, leaving 13 bases between them. Looked up from germline, CDR1 is MNHEY and CDR2 is SVGAGI. The CDR3 is CASSSRGGSSYEQYV. CDR3 nucleotide sequence: TGTGCCAGCAGTTCTAGGGGGGGCAGCTCCTACGAGCAGTACGTC.

The chain links TRBV7-6 to TRBJ2-1; maybe TRBD2 (6 bases). CDR3 length: 13 residues. Looked up from germline, CDR1 is SGHVS and CDR2 is FNYEAQ. Deletions cut 5 bases from V and 7 bases from J, with 12 bases between. The CDR3 region has the DNA TGTGCCAGCAGCCTAGACGGGGGAAATGAGCAGTTCTTC. It yields the protein CASSLDGGNEQFF.

The sample holds a few counts of this clone. This rearrangement joins TRBV2 to TRBJ2-1; D is perhaps TRBD1 (5 bases). CDR3 length equals 13 residues. V lost 10 bases to trimming and J lost 4 bases, with 14 bases between them. Germline-derived CDR1 and CDR2 are SNHLY and FYNNEI. CDR3 nucleotides: TGTGCCACCTCTGACAGAAATTACAATGAGCAGTTCTTC. It specifies CATSDRNYNEQFF.

In this sample, this clone turned up once. V usage is TRBV30 and J usage is TRBJ1-2; D is ambiguous. Germline CDR1 and CDR2: GTSNPN and SVGIG (reference sequence). The V end was cut by 0 bases, the J end by 0 bases, with 5 bases between. The CDR3 consists of 13 residues. CDR3 region: CAWSVNTNYGYTF. The CDR3 DNA follows: TGTGCCTGGAGTGTAAACACTAACTATGGCTACACCTTC.

This clone was detected once. The chain couples TRBV3-1 (or the pseudogene TRBV3-2) to TRBJ2-3; possibly TRBD2 for D (5 bases). Trimming removed 4 bases at V and 2 bases at J, with 10 bases between. This CDR3 has 14 residues. The germline V gene encodes CDR1 LGHDT and CDR2 YNNKEL (reference sequence). DNA for the CDR3: TGTGCCAGCAGCCGAGGACTGTCCACAGATACGCAGTATTTT. Encoded protein: CASSRGLSTDTQYF.

This clone was detected a few times. This chain connects TRBV3-1 (or the pseudogene TRBV3-2) to TRBJ1-2, with 8 bases matching TRBD1. After removal of 4 bases from V and 3 bases from J, the junction contained 13 bases not matched to a gene. The CDR3 runs 17 residues. Germline lookup yields CDR1 LGHDT and CDR2 YNNKEL (reference sequence). Written as DNA, the CDR3 is TGTGCCAGCAGCCGATTCATGCAGGGGGCAGAGGACTATGGCTACACCTTC. Its protein product is CASSRFMQGAEDYGYTF.

The gene calls are TRBV19 and TRBJ1-4; 8 bases are a match to TRBD1. Germline V lookup: CDR1 LNHDA, CDR2 SQIVND (reference sequence). CDR3 size: 15 residues. The V gene end was trimmed by 7 bases and the J gene end by 2 bases; junction bases not matched to a gene: 6. DNA of the CDR3: TGTGCCAGTAATTCGCAGGGGGCGACTAATGAAAAACTGTTTTTT. It translates to CASNSQGATNEKLFF.

This chain uses TRBV14 with TRBJ1-1; D gene ambiguous. Germline V gives CDR1 SGHDN, CDR2 FVKESK. The CDR3 length is 13 residues. V was cut by 0 bases and J by 0 bases, with 2 bases left in between. CDR3 sequence reads: CASSQDMNTEAFF. Written as DNA, the CDR3 is TGTGCCAGCAGCCAAGATATGAACACTGAAGCTTTCTTT.

This sequence joins TRBV19 and TRBJ2-5, with D possibly matching TRBD2 (6 bases). V was trimmed by 7 bases and J by 2 bases, leaving 11 bases between them. Germline-derived CDR1 and CDR2 are LNHDA and SQIVND (reference sequence). The CDR3 has 13 amino acids. In nucleotides, the CDR3 is TGTGCCAGTAAGGTTGGGGGGCAAGAGACCCAGTACTTC. Its protein is CASKVGGQETQYF.

The genes are TRBV19 and TRBJ1-2; no clear D gene. Between the trimmed V and J ends, which lost 4 bases and 2 bases, there was a span of 17 bases. The CDR3 has 16 amino acids. The germline V gene encodes CDR1 LNHDA and CDR2 SQIVND (reference sequence). This CDR3 reads CASSSALSGTNYGYTF. In nucleotides, the CDR3 is TGTGCCAGTAGTAGTGCTCTGTCGGGAACGAACTATGGCTACACCTTC.

The chain is built from TRBV5-1 and TRBJ2-1, with 8 bases fitting TRBD1. V trimming: 4 bases; J trimming: 8 bases; junction bases outside the gene matches: 2. The germline gives CDR1 SGHRS, CDR2 YFSETQ. The CDR3 is made up of 12 amino acids. The CDR3 region is CASSMDRDEQFF. The CDR3, as DNA: TGCGCCAGCAGCATGGACAGGGATGAGCAGTTCTTC.

The chain has TRBV5-1 and TRBJ2-6; unclear D gene. Trimming left V 1 base short and J 0 bases short, with 8 bases between. The germline V gene has CDR1 SGHRS and CDR2 YFSETQ. The CDR3 totals 16 residues. CDR3 protein: CASSLNQYSGANVLTF. In DNA, the CDR3 is TGCGCCAGCAGCTTGAATCAGTACTCTGGGGCCAACGTCCTGACTTTC. The entire variable domain, with the rest obtained from reference TRBV5-1 and TRBJ2-6, is as follows: KAGVTQTPRYLIKTRGQQVTLSCSPISGHRSVSWYQQTPGQGLQFLFEYFSETQRNKGNFPGRFSGRQFSNSRSEMNVSTLELGDSALYLCASSLNQYSGANVLTFGAGSRLTVL.

The chain uses TRBV2 and TRBJ2-5; D is ambiguous. The V and J ends lost 8 bases and 7 bases respectively, with 8 bases between them. The CDR3 runs to 10 residues. The germline gives CDR1 SNHLY, CDR2 FYNNEI. CDR3 loop: CASDRGTQYF. Written as DNA, the CDR3 is TGTGCCAGCGACCGAGGGACCCAGTACTTC. Looking up the rest from reference TRBV2 and TRBJ2-5 gives the full variable domain: EPEVTQTPSHQVTQMGQEVILRCVPISNHLYFYWYRQILGQKVEFLVSFYNNEISEKSEIFDDQFSVERPDGSNFTLKIRSTKLEDSAMYFCASDRGTQYFGPGTRLLVL.